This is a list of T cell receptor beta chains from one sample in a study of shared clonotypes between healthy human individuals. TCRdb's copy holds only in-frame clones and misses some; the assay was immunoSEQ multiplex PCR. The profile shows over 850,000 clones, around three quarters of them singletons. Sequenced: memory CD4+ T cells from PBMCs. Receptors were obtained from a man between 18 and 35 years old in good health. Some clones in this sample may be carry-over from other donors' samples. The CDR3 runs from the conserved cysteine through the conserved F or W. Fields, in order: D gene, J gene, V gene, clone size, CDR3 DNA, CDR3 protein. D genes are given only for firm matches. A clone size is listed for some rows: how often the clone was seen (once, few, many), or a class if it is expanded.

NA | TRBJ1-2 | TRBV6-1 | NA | TGTGCCAGCAACCGAGAAGGGGCCAACTATGGCTACACCTTC | CASNREGANYGYTF
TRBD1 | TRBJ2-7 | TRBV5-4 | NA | TGTGCCAGCAGCTTGTCGGGACAGGGCTACGAGCAGTACTTC | CASSLSGQGYEQYF
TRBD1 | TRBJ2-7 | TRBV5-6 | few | TGTGCCAGCAGCTCGACAGGGGCTTACGAGCAGTACTTC | CASSSTGAYEQYF
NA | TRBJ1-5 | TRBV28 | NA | TGTGCCAGCGCTGGTTTAGGGACAAATCAGCCCCAGCATTTT | CASAGLGTNQPQHF
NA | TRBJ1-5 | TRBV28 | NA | TGTGCCAGCACAGCCCAGTATATCAATCAGCCCCAGCATTTT | CASTAQYINQPQHF
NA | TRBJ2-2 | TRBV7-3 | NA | TGTGCCAGCAGCTTAGGTGGACTGAACACCGGGGAGCTGTTTTTT | CASSLGGLNTGELFF
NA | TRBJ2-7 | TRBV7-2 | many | TGTGCCAGCAGCTTCGGGGGGCGGGACTCCTACGAGCAGTACTTC | CASSFGGRDSYEQYF
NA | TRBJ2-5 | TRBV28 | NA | TGTGCCAGCAGTAGTCCCAGGGCCCCGACCCAGTACTTC | CASSSPRAPTQYF
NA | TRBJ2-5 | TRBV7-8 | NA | TGTGCCAGCAGCTTAGGGGCTGGAGAGACCCAGTACTTC | CASSLGAGETQYF
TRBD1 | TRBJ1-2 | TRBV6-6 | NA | TGTGCCAGCAGTCAGGGACAGGCCTATGCCGGTGCCTACACCTTC | CASSQGQAYAGAYTF
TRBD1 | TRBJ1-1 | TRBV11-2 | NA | TGTGCCAGCAGCGAAGCCAGGGGGGGCACTGAAGCTTTCTTT | CASSEARGGTEAFF
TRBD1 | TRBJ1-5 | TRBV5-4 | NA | TGTGCCAGCAGCTTGGGGTCAGGGGGCCGAGCGGGCAATCAGCCCCAGCATTTT | CASSLGSGGRAGNQPQHF
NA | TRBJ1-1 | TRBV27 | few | TGTGCCAGCAGAATCGACAGTCTCGGAACTGAAGCTTTCTTT | CASRIDSLGTEAFF
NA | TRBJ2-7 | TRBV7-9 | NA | TGTGCCAGCAGCTTCCAGAGCTCCTACGAGCAGTACTTC | CASSFQSSYEQYF
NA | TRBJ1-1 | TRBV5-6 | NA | TGTGCCAGCAGCTCAGGTTGGTGGACTGAAGCTTTCTTT | CASSSGWWTEAFF
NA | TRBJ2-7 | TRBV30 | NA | TGTGCCTGGGGTGTGTCCTTCGAAAGCGAGCAGTACTTC | CAWGVSFESEQYF
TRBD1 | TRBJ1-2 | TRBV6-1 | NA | TGTGCCAGCAACCCCCCGGGACAGGGGTCCTATGGCTACACCTTC | CASNPPGQGSYGYTF
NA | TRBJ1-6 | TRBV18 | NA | TGTGCCAGCTCACCGGCAGATCGCTCGTCACCCCTCCACTTT | CASSPADRSSPLHF
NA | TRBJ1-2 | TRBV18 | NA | TGTGCCAGCTCACAGGACAAACCCTATGGCTACACCTTC | CASSQDKPYGYTF
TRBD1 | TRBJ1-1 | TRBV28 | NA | TGTGCCAGCAGGGGAGCAGGGGGCGCGGGGACTGAAGCTTTCTTT | CASRGAGGAGTEAFF
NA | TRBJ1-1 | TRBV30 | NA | TGTGCCTGGAGGTCATGGACAGATGAAGCTTTCTTT | CAWRSWTDEAFF
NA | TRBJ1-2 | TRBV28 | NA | TGTGCCAGCAGTTTCCGGGGGGGCTATGGCTACACCTTC | CASSFRGGYGYTF
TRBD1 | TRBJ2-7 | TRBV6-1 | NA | TGTGCCAGCAGTGAAGCGGGACCGGGACAGGGGCTACGGGAGCAGTACTTC | CASSEAGPGQGLREQYF
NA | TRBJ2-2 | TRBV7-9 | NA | TGTGCCAGGGGTTCGGACTCTCACCCCGGGGAGCTGTTTTTT | CARGSDSHPGELFF
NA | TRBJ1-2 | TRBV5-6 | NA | TGTGCCAGCCAACATTCTTCAGACGACTATGGCTACACCTTC | CASQHSSDDYGYTF
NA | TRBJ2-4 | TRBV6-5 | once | TGTGCCAGTTGGGGGGGGGCCGTGAACATTCAGTACTTC | CASWGGAVNIQYF
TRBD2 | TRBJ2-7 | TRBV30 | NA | TGTGCCTGGAAGGCTAGCGGGAACCACGAGCAGTACTTC | CAWKASGNHEQYF
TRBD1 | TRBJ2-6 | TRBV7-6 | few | TGTGCCAGCAGCTCGTTGACAGGGGCTGGGGCCAACGTCCTGACTTTC | CASSSLTGAGANVLTF
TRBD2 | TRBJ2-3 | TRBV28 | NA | TGTGCCAGCTATGCTAGCGGGAGCACAGATACGCAGTATTTT | CASYASGSTDTQYF
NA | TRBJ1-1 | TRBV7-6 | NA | TGTGCCAGCAGCCACCCGGACAGCTCTGAAGCTTTCTTT | CASSHPDSSEAFF
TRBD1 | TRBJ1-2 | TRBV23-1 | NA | TGCGCCAGCAGTCCCCGGACAGGGGGCGGCTATGGCTACACCTTC | CASSPRTGGGYGYTF
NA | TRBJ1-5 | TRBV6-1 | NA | TGTGCCAGCAGTGAGGCAGACAATCAGCCCCAGCATTTT | CASSEADNQPQHF
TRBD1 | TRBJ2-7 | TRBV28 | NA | TGTGCCAGCAGCGACGCCGGGACAGGGATTTACGAGCAGTACTTC | CASSDAGTGIYEQYF
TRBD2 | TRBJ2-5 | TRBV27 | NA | TGTGCCAGCAGTTTAATTTCGGCTAGCGGGCAAGAGACCCAGTACTTC | CASSLISASGQETQYF
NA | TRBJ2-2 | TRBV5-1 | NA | TGCGCCAGCAGCTTGCAGAACACCGGGGAGCTGTTTTTT | CASSLQNTGELFF